These 4 T cell receptor beta chains were all obtained from the same sample, sequenced in a study of CD8 T cells in ankylosing spondylitis. Study-level points and caveats: Made up of several highly homologous variants, a TCR beta motif appeared characteristic of ankylosing spondylitis blood.

Their antigens are not known. TCRdb analysed the 5' RACE reads with MiXCR anew, one entry per CDR3 protein. The sample has a few hundred thousand distinct CDR3 sequences, approximately 8.2% seen once. Material for sequencing was blood, either unsorted or a sorted T cell fraction (not recorded which). All receptors come from a male donor with ankylosing spondylitis.

This clonotype was recorded at least ten times. This chain uses TRBV27 with TRBJ1-5; possible D gene TRBD1, 5 bases. Germline lookup yields CDR1 MNHEY and CDR2 SMNVEV (reference sequence). CDR3 length equals 14 residues. Trimming left V 1 base short and J 14 bases short, with 18 bases between. CDR3 region: CASSLLGHQGPKHF. The CDR3, as DNA: TGTGCCAGCAGTTTATTGGGCCACCAGGGCCCGAAGCATTTT.

This clonotype was observed many times. The gene calls are TRBV27 and TRBJ2-1; 11 bases are shared with TRBD2. The V and J ends lost 5 bases and 4 bases, in that order; junction bases with no gene match: 7. Germline V gene lookup returns CDR1 MNHEY and CDR2 SMNVEV (reference sequence). The CDR3 length is 16 residues. The CDR3, as DNA: TGTGCCAGCAGTGGTATGGGACTAGCGGATTACAATGAGCAGTTCTTC. This encodes CASSGMGLADYNEQFF.

This clonotype came up many times. The V gene is TRBV25-1, the J gene TRBJ2-7; 12 bases align to TRBD2. Unmatched junction bases numbered 3, after V lost 7 bases and J lost 5 bases. CDR3 length equals 13 residues. Looked up from germline, CDR1 is MGHDK and CDR2 is SYGVNS. The CDR3 spells CASTSGRAHEQYF. Here the CDR3 DNA reads TGTGCCAGCACTAGCGGGAGGGCCCACGAGCAGTACTTC.

This clonotype was observed a few times. DNA of the CDR3: TGTGCCAGCAGCGTCCTAGCGGGATTGCAGGAGACCCAGTACTTC. Protein product: CASSVLAGLQETQYF. The rearrangement links TRBV9 to TRBJ2-5, with 9 bases matching TRBD2. The CDR3 runs 15 residues. Germline CDR1 is SGDLS and CDR2 is YYNGEE. After removal of 2 bases from V and 5 bases from J, the junction contained 7 bases not matched to a gene. Using reference TRBV9 and TRBJ2-5 for the parts outside the CDR3, the full variable domain is DSGVTQTPKHLITATGQRVTLRCSPRSGDLSVYWYQQSLDQGLQFLIQYYNGEERAKGNILERFSAQQFPDLHSELNLSSLELGDSALYFCASSVLAGLQETQYFGPGTRLLVL.